This entry features one T cell receptor beta chain sequence. PCR employed 60 Vbeta and 13 Jbeta primers. Clones were read by immunoSEQ multiplex PCR, and TCRdb kept only the in-frame ones, dropping some. This table holds over 55,000 clones, roughly 77% found once. The source of the sample is a study of cytomegalovirus exposure and HLA in healthy donors. The receptor was isolated from a woman aged 30 to 39 in good health and CMV-seronegative. The sequenced sample consisted of PBMCs.

The CDR3, as DNA: TGTGCCAGCAGTCTATCTAGGGACACGTATAGCAATCAGCCCCAGCATTTT. Amino acids: CASSLSRDTYSNQPQHF. V is TRBV6-4 and J is TRBJ1-5; TRBD1 is a possible D gene (6 bases). The V gene lost 5 bases and the J gene lost 0 bases, with 17 bases spanning the gap. There are 17 residues in the CDR3. CDR1 is MRHNA and CDR2 is SNTAGT in the germline V gene.